The sequence of this T cell receptor beta chain was determined in a study of T cell repertoires in cytomegalovirus infection. After removal of 4 bases from V and 3 bases from J, the junction contained 13 bases not matched to a gene. The CDR3 is 19 amino acids. CDR1 is KGHSH and CDR2 is LQKENI in the germline V gene. This clonotype was recorded a few times. TCRdb independently ran MiXCR on the reads; one entry per CDR3 protein. The repertoire holds 250,000 to 300,000 distinct CDR3 sequences, with about 25% as singletons. The clonotype comes from a human donor in good health (CMV status not recorded). Some clones in this sample may be carry-over from other donors' samples. The chain recombines TRBV18 with TRBJ2-6, with 9 positions matching TRBD1. The sample taken for sequencing was PBMCs. CDR3 coding DNA: TGTGCCAGCTCACTGACCCGGGACAGGGCTTTAGATGGGGCCAACGTCCTGACTTTC. This sequence encodes CASSLTRDRALDGANVLTF.